This TCR beta chain derives from a study of metastatic and nonmetastatic thyroid tumors. In the study overall: Where malignant and benign thyroid patients were concerned, repertoires were compared across blood and tumor or nodule tissue. The study, taken as a whole, reports: Relative to benign nodules, malignant thyroid tumors were reportedly characterized by significantly elevated TCR beta diversity in blood and tumor.

This clone was seen at least ten times. Its cognate antigen is unknown. As handled by the study authors: A classifier of distant metastasis in papillary thyroid cancer was built from CDR3 differences (across clinicopathological groups). TCRdb reanalyzed the PCR reads via MiXCR. Here the V and J calls rest on TCRdb's processing, not on the authors' analysis. This sample has tens of thousands of clones, with around a sixth found just once. No patient had received any treatment before thyroid surgery. The sequencing input was tumor tissue. The receptor was derived from a female donor with papillary thyroid cancer or a benign thyroid nodule (not recorded which). Some clones in this sample may be carry-over from other donors' samples.

Here the CDR3 DNA reads TGTGCCAGCAGCTTAGACAGACCTGGAAACACCATATATTTT. It translates to CASSLDRPGNTIYF. This rearrangement joins TRBV11-2 to TRBJ1-3, with unresolved D. Trimming left V 0 bases short and J 2 bases short, with 5 bases between. The germline gives CDR1 SGHAT, CDR2 FQNNGV. The CDR3 runs to 14 residues.